A selection of T cell receptor beta chains follows, all from one sample in a study of T cell repertoires in ileal Crohn's disease. Clones were sequenced by immunoSEQ multiplex PCR, and TCRdb holds only the in-frame ones, with some missing. This sample has around 14,000 clones, with 78% found just once. What was sequenced was ileal tissue. The source is an adult with Crohn's disease. CDR3s include the opening cysteine and the closing phenylalanine or tryptophan. Only part of the rows carry a size: once, few, many, or a class if the clone is expanded.

V: TRBV2
size: -
J: TRBJ2-1
CDR3: CASRRLAGDISNEQFF

V: TRBV6-5
size: once
J: TRBJ1-5
CDR3: CASSLSREIQPQHF

V: TRBV5-1
size: -
J: TRBJ2-7
CDR3: CASSSDRSYEQYF

V: TRBV9
size: few
J: TRBJ2-2
CDR3: CASSVDSGGAYTGELFF

V: TRBV30
size: -
J: TRBJ1-3
CDR3: CAWSVRGNTIYF

V: TRBV18
size: -
J: TRBJ1-5
CDR3: CASSPLQGQPQHF

V: TRBV5-1
size: few
J: TRBJ2-6
CDR3: CASSPRASGANVLTF

V: TRBV5-4
size: -
J: TRBJ2-3
CDR3: CASSQSTDTQYF

V: TRBV5-1
size: -
J: TRBJ2-7
CDR3: CASSYTGIYEQYF

V: TRBV19
size: -
J: TRBJ2-4
CDR3: CASNKAGTSDIQYF

V: TRBV30
size: -
J: TRBJ1-2
CDR3: CAWSAPTRIYGYTF

V: TRBV19
size: -
J: TRBJ2-7
CDR3: CASSIGAGNYEQYF

V: TRBV6-5
size: once
J: TRBJ2-7
CDR3: CASSYVSGYEQYF

V: TRBV19
size: -
J: TRBJ2-3
CDR3: CASSRPSGGVIADTQYF

V: TRBV30
size: -
J: TRBJ1-2
CDR3: CAWSEDSTYGYTF

V: TRBV9
size: -
J: TRBJ1-1
CDR3: CASSVGAAGNTEAFF

V: TRBV10-3
size: -
J: TRBJ1-1
CDR3: CAISEGGDRMRTEAFF

V: TRBV27
size: -
J: TRBJ2-7
CDR3: CASSLMGPSYEQYF

V: TRBV15
size: -
J: TRBJ2-5
CDR3: CATSLHLMERDGETQYF

V: TRBV29-1
size: few
J: TRBJ1-2
CDR3: CSAWQGGNGYTF

V: TRBV19
size: few
J: -
CDR3: CASSKVSVRGAYEQYF

V: TRBV7-3
size: -
J: TRBJ2-3
CDR3: CASSLSPGFTDTQYF

V: TRBV9
size: -
J: TRBJ2-6
CDR3: CASSGRTGISSGANVLTF

V: TRBV7-6
size: -
J: TRBJ2-2
CDR3: CASSRTGSGRGELFF

V: TRBV5-6
size: -
J: TRBJ1-6
CDR3: CASSPSGWGSPLHF

V: TRBV10-2
size: -
J: TRBJ1-3
CDR3: CASIFSGTLSGNTIYF

V: TRBV5-4
size: -
J: TRBJ2-7
CDR3: CASSDLGTFPYEQYF

V: TRBV4-1
size: -
J: -
CDR3: CASSQGDFSLSYEQYF

V: TRBV2
size: -
J: TRBJ2-7
CDR3: CASSIGTSGGSSEQYF

V: TRBV29-1
size: few
J: TRBJ2-6
CDR3: CSVGQGSGANVLTF

V: TRBV27
size: -
J: -
CDR3: CASSPPSAGAFEQYF

V: TRBV4-3
size: -
J: TRBJ1-3
CDR3: CASSQDLTGFSGNTIYF

V: TRBV6-7
size: -
J: TRBJ2-7
CDR3: CASRPGGRDSSTMGYF

V: TRBV2
size: few
J: TRBJ1-6
CDR3: CASSPRETGDNSPLHF

V: TRBV6-4
size: -
J: TRBJ1-1
CDR3: CASSRERNTEAFF

V: TRBV9
size: -
J: TRBJ1-3
CDR3: CASSVGGLNTIYF

V: TRBV7-9
size: -
J: TRBJ2-7
CDR3: CASSLFRGSGRATTYEQYF